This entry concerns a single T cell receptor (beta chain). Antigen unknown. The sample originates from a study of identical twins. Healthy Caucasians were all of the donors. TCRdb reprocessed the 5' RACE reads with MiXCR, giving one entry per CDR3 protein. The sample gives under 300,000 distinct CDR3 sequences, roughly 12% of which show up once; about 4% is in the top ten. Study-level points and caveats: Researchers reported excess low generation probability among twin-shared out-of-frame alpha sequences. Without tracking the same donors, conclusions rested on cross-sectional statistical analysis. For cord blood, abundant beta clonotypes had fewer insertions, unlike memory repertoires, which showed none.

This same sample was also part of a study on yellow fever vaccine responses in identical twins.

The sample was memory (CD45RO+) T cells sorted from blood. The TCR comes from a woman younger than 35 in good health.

This chain's CDR3 is CASSPRRLQETQYF. In DNA, the CDR3 is TGTGCCAGCTCACCACGTCGCCTTCAAGAGACCCAGTACTTC. The rearrangement uses TRBV18 and TRBJ2-5; D is unresolved. V was pared by 1 base and J by 2 bases, with 8 bases between. The germline CDR1 and CDR2 sequences are KGHSH and LQKENI. This CDR3 has 14 residues.